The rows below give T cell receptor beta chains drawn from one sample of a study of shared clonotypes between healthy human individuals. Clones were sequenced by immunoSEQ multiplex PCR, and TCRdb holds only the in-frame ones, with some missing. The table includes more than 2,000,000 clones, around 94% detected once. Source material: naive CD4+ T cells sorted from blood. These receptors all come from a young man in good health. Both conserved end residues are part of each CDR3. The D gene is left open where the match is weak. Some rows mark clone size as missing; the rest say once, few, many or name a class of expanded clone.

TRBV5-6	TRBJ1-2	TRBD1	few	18	CASSLADRSMRLIYGYTF	TGTGCCAGCAGTCTCGCGGACAGGTCGATGCGACTAATCTATGGCTACACCTTC
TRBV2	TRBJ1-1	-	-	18	CASSDSAPPRKRNTEAFF	TGTGCCAGCAGTGACTCGGCTCCCCCGCGCAAAAGGAACACTGAAGCTTTCTTT
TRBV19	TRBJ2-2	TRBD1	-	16	CASSGTGGTNTGELFF	TGTGCCAGTTCTGGGACAGGGGGGACGAACACCGGGGAGCTGTTTTTT
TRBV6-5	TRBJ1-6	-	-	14	CASFTGQYNSPLHF	TGTGCCAGCTTTACGGGGCAGTATAATTCACCCCTCCACTTT
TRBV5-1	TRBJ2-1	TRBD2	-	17	CASSLEGRTSGNNEQFF	TGCGCCAGCAGCCTGGAAGGTAGGACTAGCGGGAACAATGAGCAGTTCTTC
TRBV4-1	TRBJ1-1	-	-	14	CASRIWALNTEAFF	TGCGCCAGCAGAATATGGGCTCTGAACACTGAAGCTTTCTTT
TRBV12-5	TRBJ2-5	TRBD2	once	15	CASGFRLAGKETQYF	TGTGCTAGTGGTTTCCGACTAGCGGGCAAAGAGACCCAGTACTTC
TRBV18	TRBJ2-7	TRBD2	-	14	CASSPGGGPYEQYF	TGTGCCAGCTCACCCGGGGGGGGACCCTACGAGCAGTACTTC
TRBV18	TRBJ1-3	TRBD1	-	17	CASSPRDRVSSGNTIYF	TGTGCCAGCTCACCACGGGACAGGGTCAGCTCTGGAAACACCATATATTTT
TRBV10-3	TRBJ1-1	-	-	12	CAISGDRYEAFF	TGTGCCATCAGTGGCGACAGGTATGAAGCTTTCTTT
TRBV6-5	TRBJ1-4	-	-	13	CASSRQRGEKLFF	TGTGCCAGCAGTCGACAGCGAGGCGAAAAACTGTTTTTT
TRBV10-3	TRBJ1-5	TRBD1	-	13	CATADRGNQPQHF	TGTGCCACGGCCGACAGGGGAAATCAGCCCCAGCATTTT
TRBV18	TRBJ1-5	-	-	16	CASSPPGTSGNQPQHF	TGTGCCAGCTCACCACCCGGGACGTCGGGAAATCAGCCCCAGCATTTT
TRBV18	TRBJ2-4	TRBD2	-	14	CASRFSGGEPYQYF	TGTGCCAGCAGATTCAGCGGGGGAGAGCCCTATCAGTACTTC
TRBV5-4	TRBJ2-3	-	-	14	CASSFPYLQAEQYF	TGTGCCAGCAGCTTCCCATACCTGCAAGCTGAGCAGTATTTT
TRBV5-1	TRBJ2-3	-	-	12	CASSLASDTQYF	TGCGCCAGCAGCTTGGCCTCCGATACGCAGTATTTT
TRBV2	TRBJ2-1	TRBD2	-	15	CASSAQVLAGAGQFF	TGTGCCAGCAGTGCCCAGGTCCTAGCGGGAGCTGGGCAGTTCTTC
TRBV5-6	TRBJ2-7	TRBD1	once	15	CASSWDRDRRYEQYF	TGTGCCAGCAGCTGGGACCGGGACAGACGGTACGAGCAGTACTTC
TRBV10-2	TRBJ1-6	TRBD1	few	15	CASRETGDAGSPLHF	TGCGCCAGCAGAGAGACAGGGGACGCAGGATCACCCCTCCACTTT
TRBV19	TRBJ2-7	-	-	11	CASSIEYEQYF	TGTGCCAGTAGTATCGAATACGAGCAGTACTTC
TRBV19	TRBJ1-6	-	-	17	CASSLYADPTRNSPLHF	TGTGCCAGTAGTCTGTATGCGGACCCCACTCGAAATTCACCCCTCCACTTT
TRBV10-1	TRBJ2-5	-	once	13	CASSDLDRETQYF	TGCGCCAGCAGTGATTTGGATCGGGAGACCCAGTACTTC
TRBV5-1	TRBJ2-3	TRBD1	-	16	CASSLAGQAGTDTQYF	TGCGCCAGCAGCTTGGCGGGACAGGCGGGAACAGATACGCAGTATTTT
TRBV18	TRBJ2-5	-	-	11	CASSSKETQYF	TGTGCCAGCTCTAGTAAAGAGACCCAGTACTTC
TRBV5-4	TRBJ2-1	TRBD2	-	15	CASSGGLAGDNEQFF	TGTGCCAGCAGCGGGGGACTAGCGGGAGACAATGAGCAGTTCTTC
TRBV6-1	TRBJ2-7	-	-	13	CATLDPPGSEQYF	TGTGCCACCCTAGACCCCCCCGGGAGCGAGCAGTACTTC
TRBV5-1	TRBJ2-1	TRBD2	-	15	CASSLVPGRENEQFF	TGCGCCAGCAGCTTGGTACCAGGGAGGGAGAATGAGCAGTTCTTC
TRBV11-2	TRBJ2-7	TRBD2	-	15	CASSLRLSGDYEQYF	TGTGCCAGCAGCTTACGACTAAGCGGGGACTACGAGCAGTACTTC
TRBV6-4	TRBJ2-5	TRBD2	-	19	CASSDRVKTSGSGAETQYF	TGTGCCAGCAGTGATCGGGTTAAGACTAGCGGGAGCGGGGCAGAGACCCAGTACTTC